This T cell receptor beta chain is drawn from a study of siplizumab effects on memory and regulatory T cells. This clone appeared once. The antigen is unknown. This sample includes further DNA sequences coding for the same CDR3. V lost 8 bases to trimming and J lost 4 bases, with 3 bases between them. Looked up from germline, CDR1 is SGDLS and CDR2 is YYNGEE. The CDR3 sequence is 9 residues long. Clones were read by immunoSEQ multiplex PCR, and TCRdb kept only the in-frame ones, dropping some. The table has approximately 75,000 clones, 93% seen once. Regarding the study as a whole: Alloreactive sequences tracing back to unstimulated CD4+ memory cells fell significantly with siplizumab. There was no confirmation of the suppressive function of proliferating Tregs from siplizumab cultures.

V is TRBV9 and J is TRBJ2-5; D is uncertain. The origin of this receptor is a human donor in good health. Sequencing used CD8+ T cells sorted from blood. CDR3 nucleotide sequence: TGTGCCAGTGGAGAGACCCAGTACTTC. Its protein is CASGETQYF.